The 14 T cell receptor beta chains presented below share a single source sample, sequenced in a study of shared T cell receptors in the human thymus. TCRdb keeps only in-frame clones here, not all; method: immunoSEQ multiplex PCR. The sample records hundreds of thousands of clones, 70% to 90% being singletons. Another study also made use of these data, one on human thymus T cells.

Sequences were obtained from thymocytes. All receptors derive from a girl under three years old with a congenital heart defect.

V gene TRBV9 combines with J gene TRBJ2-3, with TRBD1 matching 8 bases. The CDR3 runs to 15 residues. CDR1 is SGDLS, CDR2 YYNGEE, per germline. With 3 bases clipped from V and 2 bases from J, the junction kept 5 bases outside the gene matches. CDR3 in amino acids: CASSGSGQVTDTQYF. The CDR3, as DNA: TGTGCCAGCAGCGGATCGGGACAGGTCACAGATACGCAGTATTTT.

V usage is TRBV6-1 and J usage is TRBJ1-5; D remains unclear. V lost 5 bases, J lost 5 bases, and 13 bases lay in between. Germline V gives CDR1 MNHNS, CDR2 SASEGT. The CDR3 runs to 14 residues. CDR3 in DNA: TGTGCCAGCAGTCCACGGGTTCGCCATCAGCCCCAGCATTTT. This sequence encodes CASSPRVRHQPQHF.

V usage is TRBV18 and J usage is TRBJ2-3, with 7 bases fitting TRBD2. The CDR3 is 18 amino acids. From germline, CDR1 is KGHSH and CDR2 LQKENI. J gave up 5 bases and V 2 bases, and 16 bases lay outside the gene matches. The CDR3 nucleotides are TGTGCCAGCTCACCAGTAGAACGGCGGGGGAGTCCAGGAGATACGCAGTATTTT. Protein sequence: CASSPVERRGSPGDTQYF.

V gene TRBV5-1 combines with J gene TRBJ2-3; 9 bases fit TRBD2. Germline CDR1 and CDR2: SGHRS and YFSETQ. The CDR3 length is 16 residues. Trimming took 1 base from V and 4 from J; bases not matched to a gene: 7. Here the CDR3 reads CASSLRLAGTPDTQYF. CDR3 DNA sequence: TGCGCCAGCAGCTTGCGCCTAGCGGGGACCCCAGATACGCAGTATTTT.

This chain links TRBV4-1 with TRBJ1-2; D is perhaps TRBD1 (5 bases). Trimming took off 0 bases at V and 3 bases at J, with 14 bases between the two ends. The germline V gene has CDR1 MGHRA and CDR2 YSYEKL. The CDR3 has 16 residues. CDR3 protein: CASSQEFMQQDYGYTF. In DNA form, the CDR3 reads TGCGCCAGCAGCCAAGAATTTATGCAACAGGACTATGGCTACACCTTC.

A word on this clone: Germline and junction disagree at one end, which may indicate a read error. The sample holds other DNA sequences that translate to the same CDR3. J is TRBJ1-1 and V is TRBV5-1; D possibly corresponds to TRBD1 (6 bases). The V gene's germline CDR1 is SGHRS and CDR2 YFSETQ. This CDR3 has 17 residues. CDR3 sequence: CASSYEDSSPGYTEAFF. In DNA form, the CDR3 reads TGCGCCAGCAGCTATGAGGACAGTTCTCCGGGGTACACTGAAGCCTTCTTT. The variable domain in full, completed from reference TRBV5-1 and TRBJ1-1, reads KAGVTQTPRYLIKTRGQQVTLSCSPISGHRSVSWYQQTPGQGLQFLFEYFSETQRNKGNFPGRFSGRQFSNSRSEMNVSTLELGDSALYLCASSYEDSSPGYTEAFFGQGTRLTVV.

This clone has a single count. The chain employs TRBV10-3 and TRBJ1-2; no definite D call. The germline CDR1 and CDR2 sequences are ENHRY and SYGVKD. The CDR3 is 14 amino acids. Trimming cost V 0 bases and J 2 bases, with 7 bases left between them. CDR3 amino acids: CAISESMENYGYTF. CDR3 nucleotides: TGTGCCATCAGTGAGTCAATGGAGAACTATGGCTACACCTTC.

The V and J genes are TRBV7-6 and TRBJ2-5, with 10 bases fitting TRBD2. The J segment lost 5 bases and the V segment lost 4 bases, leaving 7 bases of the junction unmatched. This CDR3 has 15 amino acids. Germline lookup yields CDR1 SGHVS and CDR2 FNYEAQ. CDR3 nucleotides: TGTGCCAGCAGCTGGACTAGCGGTCGTCGGGAGACCCAGTACTTC. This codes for CASSWTSGRRETQYF. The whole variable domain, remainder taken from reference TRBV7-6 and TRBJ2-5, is GAGVSQSPRYKVTKRGQDVALRCDPISGHVSLYWYRQALGQGPEFLTYFNYEAQQDKSGLPNDRFSAERPEGSISTLTIQRTEQRDSAMYRCASSWTSGRRETQYFGPGTRLLVL.

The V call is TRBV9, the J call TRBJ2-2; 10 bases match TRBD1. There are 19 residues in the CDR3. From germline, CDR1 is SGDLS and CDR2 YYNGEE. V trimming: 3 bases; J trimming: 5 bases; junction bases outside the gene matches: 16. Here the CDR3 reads CASSGSLDRDRGYTGELFF. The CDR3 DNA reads TGTGCCAGCAGCGGATCTCTGGACCGGGACAGGGGATATACCGGGGAGCTGTTTTTT.

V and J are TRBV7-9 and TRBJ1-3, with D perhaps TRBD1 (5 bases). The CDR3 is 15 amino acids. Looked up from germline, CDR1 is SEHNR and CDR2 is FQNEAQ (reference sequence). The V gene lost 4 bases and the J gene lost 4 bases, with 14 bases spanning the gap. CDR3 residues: CASSSPYPGGNTIYF. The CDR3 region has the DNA TGTGCCAGCAGCTCCCCTTACCCAGGGGGAAACACCATATATTTT.

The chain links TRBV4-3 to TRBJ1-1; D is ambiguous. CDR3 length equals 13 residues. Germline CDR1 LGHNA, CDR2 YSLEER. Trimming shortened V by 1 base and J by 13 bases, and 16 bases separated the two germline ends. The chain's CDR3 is CASSQGVTLGNFF. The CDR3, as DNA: TGCGCCAGCAGCCAAGGAGTGACCCTAGGTAATTTCTTT.

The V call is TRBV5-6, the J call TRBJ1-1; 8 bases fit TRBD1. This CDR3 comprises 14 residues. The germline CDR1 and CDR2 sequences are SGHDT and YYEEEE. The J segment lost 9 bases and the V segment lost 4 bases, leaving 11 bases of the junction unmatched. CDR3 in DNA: TGTGCCAGCAGCCCCCAGGGGGCCCGTGGGAAAGCTTTCTTT. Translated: CASSPQGARGKAFF.

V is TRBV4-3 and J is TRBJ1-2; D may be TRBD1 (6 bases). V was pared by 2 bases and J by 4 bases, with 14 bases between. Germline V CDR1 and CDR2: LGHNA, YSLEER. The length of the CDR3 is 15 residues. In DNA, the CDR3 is TGCGCCAGCAGCCAACCTGGGGGGGGCAGCTATGGCTACACCTTC. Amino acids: CASSQPGGGSYGYTF.

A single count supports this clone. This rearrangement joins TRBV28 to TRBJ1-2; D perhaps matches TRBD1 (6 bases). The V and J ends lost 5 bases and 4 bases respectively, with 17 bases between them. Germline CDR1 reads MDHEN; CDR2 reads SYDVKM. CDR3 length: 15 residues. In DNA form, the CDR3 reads TGTGCCAGCAGTGATACAGGGACCTTAATCTATGGCTACACCTTC. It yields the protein CASSDTGTLIYGYTF.